This T cell receptor (beta chain) came from a study of T cell responses to AZD1222 COVID-19 vaccine. Study findings and constraints: Donors in the cohort were predominantly white British and more often female, and clonal diversity was possibly underestimated.

For this clone: Its antigen is unidentified.

CDR3 length: 16 amino acids. CDR1 and CDR2 from the germline V gene are SQVTM and ANQGSEA. V lost 7 bases and J lost 5; bases outside the gene matches: 17. The data were produced by immunoSEQ multiplex PCR, yet TCRdb's version contains in-frame clones alone and is incomplete. The data show tens of thousands of clones, with around 89% seen just once and 31% held by the top ten. This clonotype was sampled from an adult in good health. V is TRBV29-1 and J is TRBJ2-5; TRBD2 matches 9 bases. Here the sequenced sample was peripheral blood, taken on day 0 of AZD1222 vaccination. CDR3 sequence reads: CSGTPPGLAFDETQYF. CDR3 nucleotide sequence: TGCAGCGGAACACCCCCGGGACTAGCATTCGATGAGACCCAGTACTTC.